The 19 T cell receptor beta chains reported below all come from one sample, sequenced in a study of T cells in Graves' hyperthyroidism and ophthalmopathy. The investigators amplified TCR beta CDR3 regions from RNA transcripts. An initial round of RT-PCR targeting the TCR CDR3 relied on the HTBI primer set. TCRdb reanalysed the multiplex PCR reads using MiXCR and keeps one entry per CDR3 protein. The data contain around 430,000 distinct CDR3 sequences, about 15% of them singletons. The sequenced sample was blood. These receptors were obtained from a woman in her twenties or thirties with Graves' hyperthyroidism.

This clonotype was observed a few times. J is TRBJ2-1 and V is TRBV5-1, with TRBD2 matching 8 bases. Germline V CDR1 and CDR2: SGHRS, YFSETQ. The CDR3 covers 14 residues. V lost 4 bases to trimming and J lost 9 bases; unmatched junction nucleotides: 9. The DNA for the CDR3 is TGCGCCAGCAGCCCGCCAGCGGGAGTTGGTGAGCAGTTCTTC. Translating it yields CASSPPAGVGEQFF.

This clonotype was counted only a few times. This chain connects TRBV19 to TRBJ2-7; 9 nucleotides align to TRBD1. The CDR3 covers 15 residues. V gave up 6 bases and J gave up 2 bases; unmatched junction bases: 8. The germline CDR1 and CDR2 sequences are LNHDA and SQIVND (reference sequence). CDR3 coding DNA: TGTGCCAGTAGCCGACAGGGGGGACCTACCTACGAGCAGTACTTC. It yields the protein CASSRQGGPTYEQYF.

The J gene is TRBJ1-5, the V gene TRBV7-9; a possible D gene is TRBD1 (5 bases). The V end was cut by 4 bases, the J end by 4 bases, with 11 bases between. Germline-derived CDR1 and CDR2 are SEHNR and FQNEAQ (reference sequence). CDR3 length: 14 amino acids. CDR3 amino acids: CASSSDGTNQPQHF. As DNA, the CDR3 is TGTGCCAGCAGCTCTGACGGGACGAATCAGCCCCAGCATTTT.

This clonotype showed up just a few times. The chain couples TRBV29-1 to TRBJ1-1; D ambiguous. Trimming stripped 2 bases from V and 1 base from J, with 11 bases between. CDR3 length: 14 residues. The germline gives CDR1 SQVTM, CDR2 ANQGSEA. The CDR3 sequence: CSVEIFGRNTEAFF. The CDR3 nucleotides read TGCAGCGTTGAAATCTTTGGACGGAACACTGAAGCTTTCTTT.

This clonotype has at least ten counts. V is TRBV7-9 and J is TRBJ2-1, with TRBD2 identical over 7 bases. This CDR3 region has 18 residues. V lost 1 base, J lost 1 base, and 10 bases stayed unmatched. Germline V lookup: CDR1 SEHNR, CDR2 FQNEAQ (reference sequence). The CDR3 spells CASSLESMGLSSYNEQFF. The DNA of the CDR3 is TGTGCCAGCAGCTTAGAATCTATGGGACTATCGTCCTACAATGAGCAGTTCTTC.

The sample holds many counts of this clonotype. V usage is TRBV20-1 and J usage is TRBJ1-6; D is uncertain. V lost 1 base and J lost 9, with 16 bases in between. Germline V gene sequence: CDR1 DFQATT, CDR2 SNEGSKA (reference sequence). This CDR3 is 15 amino acids long. CDR3 residues: CSARGKQWEGSPLHF. The CDR3 nucleotides read TGCAGTGCTAGAGGAAAGCAGTGGGAGGGTTCACCCCTCCACTTT.

This clonotype was picked up many times. The chain has TRBV28 and TRBJ2-5, with D possibly matching TRBD1 (6 bases). The CDR3 has 13 residues. Germline CDR1 reads MDHEN; CDR2 reads SYDVKM. V gave up 5 bases and J gave up 5 bases, with 12 bases separating them. The CDR3 sequence: CASSPPQGETQYF. As DNA, the CDR3 is TGTGCCAGCAGTCCCCCTCAGGGGGAGACCCAGTACTTC.

The chain recombines TRBV27 with TRBJ2-2; 15 positions match TRBD2. With 5 bases clipped from V and 7 bases from J, the junction kept 8 bases outside the gene matches. The CDR3 is 17 residues long. From germline, CDR1 is MNHEY and CDR2 SMNVEV (reference sequence). The CDR3: CASSPAGLAGGGGELFF. The CDR3 DNA is TGTGCCAGCAGTCCTGCGGGACTAGCGGGAGGAGGCGGGGAGCTGTTTTTT.

The table lists this clonotype with a few counts. V is TRBV29-1 and J is TRBJ2-3; D perhaps matches TRBD2 (7 bases). This CDR3 is built from 14 residues. The germline gives CDR1 SQVTM, CDR2 ANQGSEA. Deletions cut 7 bases from V and 0 bases from J, with 14 bases between. The CDR3 DNA follows: TGCAGCGGGGGGCTAGCGGTTAGCACAGATACGCAGTATTTT. As protein: CSGGLAVSTDTQYF.

This clonotype came up many times. The chain couples TRBV27 to TRBJ2-3, with D perhaps TRBD2 (5 bases). The ends were cut back, 3 bases at V and 4 bases at J, with 11 bases in the middle. The CDR3 consists of 14 residues. The germline V gene encodes CDR1 MNHEY and CDR2 SMNVEV (reference sequence). The CDR3 nucleotides are TGTGCCAGCAGTTTCGAGGGTTACGCAGATACGCAGTATTTT. As protein: CASSFEGYADTQYF.

The table lists this clonotype with a few counts. This sequence joins TRBV7-2 and TRBJ2-1; TRBD2 matches at 7 bases. This CDR3 has 14 amino acids. The trim removed 7 bases at V and 6 bases at J, leaving 9 bases unmatched. Germline V gives CDR1 SGHTA, CDR2 FQGNSA. This CDR3 reads CASTRGVGINEQFF. CDR3 nucleotide sequence: TGTGCCAGCACTCGGGGGGTTGGGATCAATGAGCAGTTCTTC.

This clonotype was found a few times. Since a much larger clone is just one base distant, this may be a read error. The CDR3 DNA follows: TGTGCCGGCAGCTCACGTGCCGGGGCATTTAACACCGGGGAGCTGTTTTTT. Translating it yields CAGSSRAGAFNTGELFF. The chain couples TRBV7-3 to TRBJ2-2; tentatively, D is TRBD1 or TRBD2 (5 bases each). Germline CDR1 is SGHTA and CDR2 is FQGTGA. The CDR3 runs to 17 residues.

This clonotype was observed a few times. The chain carries TRBV18 and TRBJ2-7; 9 nucleotides line up with TRBD1. This CDR3 contains 15 residues. V shed 3 bases, J shed 5 bases, and the junction held 8 bases outside the gene matches. Germline V CDR1 and CDR2: KGHSH, LQKENI. The CDR3 coding sequence is TGTGCCAGCTCACCTGAACAGGGGGCTGGTAACGAGCAGTACTTC. This gives the protein CASSPEQGAGNEQYF.

This clonotype was detected many times. The V and J genes are TRBV20-1 and TRBJ1-3; 8 bases align to TRBD1. This CDR3 is 15 amino acids long. The germline CDR1 and CDR2 sequences are DFQATT and SNEGSKA (reference sequence). Unmatched junction bases numbered 8, after V lost 3 bases and J lost 4 bases. The CDR3 spells CSASPQDREGNTIYF. The CDR3 coding sequence is TGCAGTGCTAGCCCGCAGGACAGGGAGGGAAACACCATATATTTT.

The V call is TRBV14, the J call TRBJ2-2; TRBD2 matches 9 bases. Looked up from germline, CDR1 is SGHDN and CDR2 is FVKESK. The CDR3 spans 15 residues. The J segment lost 0 bases and the V segment lost 6 bases, leaving 2 bases of the junction unmatched. In DNA form, the CDR3 reads TGTGCCAGCAGGATAGCGGGAGCGAACACCGGGGAGCTGTTTTTT. It encodes CASRIAGANTGELFF.

This clonotype has ten or more counts. The chain carries TRBV2 and TRBJ1-5, with D possibly matching TRBD1 (6 bases). CDR1 and CDR2 (germline): SNHLY, FYNNEI. The CDR3 length is 14 residues. V was cut by 2 bases and J by 6 bases, with 11 bases left in between. The CDR3 loop reads CASSEKGGGQPQHF. The DNA for the CDR3 is TGTGCCAGCAGTGAAAAGGGGGGGGGTCAGCCCCAGCATTTT. The complete variable domain, with remaining parts taken from reference TRBV2 and TRBJ1-5, reads EPEVTQTPSHQVTQMGQEVILRCVPISNHLYFYWYRQILGQKVEFLVSFYNNEISEKSEIFDDQFSVERPDGSNFTLKIRSTKLEDSAMYFCASSEKGGGQPQHFGDGTRLSIL.

This clonotype was detected many times. The chain uses TRBV7-2 and TRBJ2-7; the match to TRBD1 covers 9 bases. The V segment lost 7 bases and the J segment 0 bases; nucleotides outside the gene matches: 4. CDR3 length: 14 amino acids. Germline CDR1 SGHTA, CDR2 FQGNSA. The CDR3 reads CASTGTGSSYEQYF. The CDR3 bases are TGTGCCAGCACGGGGACAGGGAGCTCCTACGAGCAGTACTTC.

This clonotype was counted many times. V and J are TRBV6-5 and TRBJ1-5; D remains ambiguous. Germline V gives CDR1 MNHEY, CDR2 SVGAGI. This CDR3 spans 16 amino acids. Trimming stripped 2 bases from V and 0 bases from J, with 11 bases between. DNA for the CDR3: TGTGCCAGCAGTTACCGCACGGACCGTAGCAATCAGCCCCAGCATTTT. Protein product: CASSYRTDRSNQPQHF.

This clonotype has at least ten counts. The V gene is TRBV11-3, the J gene TRBJ2-2; maybe TRBD1 (5 bases). The CDR3 is 13 amino acids. Germline V gene lookup returns CDR1 SGHNT and CDR2 YENEEA. Trimming stripped 5 bases from V and 6 bases from J, with 10 bases between. The CDR3 sequence is CASSQGWSGELFF. For the CDR3, the DNA is TGTGCCAGCAGCCAGGGTTGGTCCGGGGAGCTGTTTTTT.